Each of the 8 T cell receptor beta chains below was sequenced from the same sample in a study of T cells in localized non-small cell lung cancer. Using immunoSEQ multiplex PCR, the repertoire was profiled, and TCRdb retains in-frame clones only, with some absent. The sample lists 70,000 to 75,000 clones; about 88% were seen once. The specimen comprised peripheral blood, sampled before any cancer treatment. The receptors were sampled from a female donor over 55 with stage I lung adenocarcinoma.

The CDR3 nucleotides read TGCAGTGCCCCCTTAACGGAGACCCAGTACTTC. Translated, it gives CSAPLTETQYF. The chain employs TRBV20-1 and TRBJ2-5; D remains unclear. Germline CDR1 and CDR2: DFQATT and SNEGSKA (reference sequence). The CDR3 is 11 amino acids. V was shortened by 6 bases and J by 5 bases, with 10 bases between the two germline ends.

The chain employs TRBV6-1 and TRBJ1-5; 8 bases line up with TRBD1. The germline V gene has CDR1 MNHNS and CDR2 SASEGT. This CDR3 spans 15 amino acids. V shed 6 bases, J shed 2 bases, and the junction held 6 bases outside the gene matches. CDR3 residues: CASRRQGRGNQPQHF. The CDR3 DNA sequence: TGTGCCAGCAGACGACAGGGGCGAGGCAATCAGCCCCAGCATTTT.

This chain links TRBV5-1 with TRBJ1-5; no reliable D call. Germline V gives CDR1 SGHRS, CDR2 YFSETQ. The CDR3 runs 13 residues. V lost 2 bases to trimming and J lost 2 bases, with 5 bases between them. As DNA, the CDR3 is TGCGCCAGCAGCTTACCGTGCAATCAGCCCCAGCATTTT. This gives the protein CASSLPCNQPQHF.

The chain employs TRBV7-2 and TRBJ1-2; 9 bases fit TRBD1. The CDR3 sequence is 18 residues long. The germline V gene has CDR1 SGHTA and CDR2 FQGNSA. V lost 5 bases and J lost 6; bases outside the gene matches: 19. DNA of the CDR3: TGTGCCAGCAGCCCATCATCGGGACAGGGATTTGTGGTAGATGGCTACACCTTC. This translates into CASSPSSGQGFVVDGYTF.

This chain joins TRBV4-1 and TRBJ2-5, with TRBD2 as a possible D gene (5 bases). Trimming took off 0 bases at V and 5 bases at J, with 13 bases between the two ends. The CDR3 spans 15 residues. Germline lookup yields CDR1 MGHRA and CDR2 YSYEKL. CDR3 protein: CASSQEGQRRETQYF. In DNA, the CDR3 is TGCGCCAGCAGCCAAGAAGGCCAGAGGAGGGAGACCCAGTACTTC.

This sequence joins TRBV11-3 and TRBJ2-1; possibly TRBD2 for D (5 bases). The CDR3 runs to 14 residues. The V gene lost 5 bases and the J gene lost 8 bases, with 16 bases spanning the gap. The germline gives CDR1 SGHNT, CDR2 YENEEA. Written as DNA, the CDR3 is TGTGCCAGCAGCCCCCAGAGGGCCGGGGATGAGCAGTTCTTC. Protein: CASSPQRAGDEQFF. Supplemented by reference TRBV11-3 and TRBJ2-1, the full variable domain reads EAGVVQSPRYKIIEKKQPVAFWCNPISGHNTLYWYLQNLGQGPELLIRYENEEAVDDSQLPKDRFSAERLKGVDSTLKIQPAELGDSAVYLCASSPQRAGDEQFFGPGTRLTVL.

J is TRBJ2-5 and V is TRBV5-1; 7 positions agree with TRBD1. The CDR3 covers 13 residues. V lost 3 bases, J lost 2 bases, and 1 base stayed unmatched. Germline CDR1 and CDR2: SGHRS and YFSETQ. This chain's CDR3 is CASSWDSQETQYF. The DNA for the CDR3 is TGCGCCAGCAGCTGGGACAGTCAAGAGACCCAGTACTTC.

The V call is TRBV25-1, the J call TRBJ1-4; D is perhaps TRBD1 (5 bases). This CDR3 is 18 amino acids long. Germline V gene sequence: CDR1 MGHDK, CDR2 SYGVNS. With 0 bases removed from V and 5 bases from J, the gap between germline ends came to 19 bases. DNA of the CDR3: TGTGCCAGCAGTGAATACGAGTATGGTCCGGGGGGAAATGAAAAACTGTTTTTT. Translating it yields CASSEYEYGPGGNEKLFF.